The 8 T cell receptor beta chains given below trace back to one sample, sequenced in a study of shared clonotypes between healthy human individuals. Assay: immunoSEQ multiplex PCR; the TCRdb copy retains only in-frame clones and omits some. The profile covers about 2,500,000 clones, with approximately 90% appearing a single time and around 0.14% taken by the ten largest. The sample was naive CD4+ T cells sorted from blood. This sample's subset: CD45RA+ positively selected. The origin of the receptors is a man younger than 30 in good health.

J is TRBJ2-7 and V is TRBV6-1; possible D gene TRBD1, 6 bases. CDR1 is MNHNS, CDR2 SASEGT, per germline. The CDR3 sequence is 14 residues long. Trimming took off 4 bases at V and 2 bases at J, with 12 bases between the two ends. DNA of the CDR3: TGTGCCAGCAGTGGCCGGGACACTACCTACGAGCAGTACTTC. It encodes CASSGRDTTYEQYF.

This clone has only one observation. The rearrangement uses TRBV10-3 and TRBJ2-2; D is perhaps TRBD1 (7 bases). Germline CDR1 ENHRY, CDR2 SYGVKD. With 11 bases removed from V and 5 bases from J, the gap between germline ends came to 12 bases. The CDR3 sequence is 12 residues long. CDR3 loop: CAAGQPTGELFF. Here the CDR3 DNA reads TGTGCCGCGGGACAGCCGACCGGGGAGCTGTTTTTT.

The chain recombines TRBV20-1 with TRBJ2-5; D is perhaps TRBD1 (6 bases). The DNA end is more similar to TRBJ2-7, so the J call may be wrong. Looked up from germline, CDR1 is DFQATT and CDR2 is SNEGSKA (reference sequence). The CDR3 loop spans 11 amino acids. This chain's CDR3 is CSARVRGEQYF. DNA of the CDR3: TGCAGTGCTAGAGTCAGGGGCGAGCAGTACTTC.

The chain employs TRBV7-2 and TRBJ2-5; D gene uncertain. Looked up from germline, CDR1 is SGHTA and CDR2 is FQGNSA. This CDR3 is 15 amino acids long. Trimming shortened V by 0 bases and J by 5 bases, and 13 bases separated the two germline ends. The CDR3 DNA follows: TGTGCCAGCAGCTTAGCCCAGGTCATGGGGGAGACCCAGTACTTC. It specifies CASSLAQVMGETQYF. The whole variable domain, filled in from reference TRBV7-2 and TRBJ2-5, reads GAGVSQSPSNKVTEKGKDVELRCDPISGHTALYWYRQSLGQGLEFLIYFQGNSAPDKSGLPSDRFSAERTGGSVSTLTIQRTQQEDSAVYLCASSLAQVMGETQYFGPGTRLLVL.

The rearrangement uses TRBV21-1 and TRBJ2-3; TRBD2 reflects the table's D call only, with no check against the DNA. TRBV21-1 constitutes a pseudogene. The CDR3 has 15 residues. For the CDR3, the DNA is TGTGCCAGCAGCAAACTACTAGCGGGAAAGAATACGCAGTATTTT. It encodes CASSKLLAGKNTQYF.

V usage is TRBV28 and J usage is TRBJ2-7; 9 bases align to TRBD1. The CDR3 length is 14 residues. V dropped 8 bases and J dropped 3; count of bases not matched to a gene: 8. CDR1 and CDR2 (germline): MDHEN, SYDVKM. CDR3 protein: CASVSGQGRYEQYF. In DNA form, the CDR3 reads TGTGCCAGCGTGTCGGGACAGGGACGCTACGAGCAGTACTTC.

This CDR3 reads CASSLENTIYF. The CDR3 DNA reads TGTGCCAGCAGCTTGGAAAACACCATATATTTT. The V gene is TRBV5-4, the J gene TRBJ1-3, with D unresolved. V was pared by 0 bases and J by 6 bases, with 1 base between. CDR1 is SGHNT, CDR2 YYREEE, per germline (reference sequence). The CDR3 sequence is 11 residues long.

The V and J genes are TRBV2 and TRBJ1-5, with D unclear. From germline, CDR1 is SNHLY and CDR2 FYNNEI. This CDR3 is built from 15 residues. V was cut by 4 bases and J by 1 base, with 11 bases left in between. The CDR3 coding sequence is TGTGCCAGCAGTGTGTCTGGTCGAAGCAATCAGCCCCAGCATTTT. This codes for CASSVSGRSNQPQHF.